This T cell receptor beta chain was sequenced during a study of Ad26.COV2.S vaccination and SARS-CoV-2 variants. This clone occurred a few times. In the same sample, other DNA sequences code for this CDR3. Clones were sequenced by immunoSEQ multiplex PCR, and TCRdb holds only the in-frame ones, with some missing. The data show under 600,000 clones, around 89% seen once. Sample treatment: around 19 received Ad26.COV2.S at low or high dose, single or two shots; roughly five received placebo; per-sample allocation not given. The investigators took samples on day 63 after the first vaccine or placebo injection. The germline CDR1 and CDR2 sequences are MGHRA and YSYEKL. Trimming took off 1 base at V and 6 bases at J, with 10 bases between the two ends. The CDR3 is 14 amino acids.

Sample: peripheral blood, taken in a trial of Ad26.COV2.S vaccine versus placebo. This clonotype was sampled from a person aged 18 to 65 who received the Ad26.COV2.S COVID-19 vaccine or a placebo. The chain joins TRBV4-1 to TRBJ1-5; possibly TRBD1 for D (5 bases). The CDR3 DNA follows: TGCGCCAGCAGCCAAGCGCAGGGAGGTCAGCCCCAGCATTTT. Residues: CASSQAQGGQPQHF.